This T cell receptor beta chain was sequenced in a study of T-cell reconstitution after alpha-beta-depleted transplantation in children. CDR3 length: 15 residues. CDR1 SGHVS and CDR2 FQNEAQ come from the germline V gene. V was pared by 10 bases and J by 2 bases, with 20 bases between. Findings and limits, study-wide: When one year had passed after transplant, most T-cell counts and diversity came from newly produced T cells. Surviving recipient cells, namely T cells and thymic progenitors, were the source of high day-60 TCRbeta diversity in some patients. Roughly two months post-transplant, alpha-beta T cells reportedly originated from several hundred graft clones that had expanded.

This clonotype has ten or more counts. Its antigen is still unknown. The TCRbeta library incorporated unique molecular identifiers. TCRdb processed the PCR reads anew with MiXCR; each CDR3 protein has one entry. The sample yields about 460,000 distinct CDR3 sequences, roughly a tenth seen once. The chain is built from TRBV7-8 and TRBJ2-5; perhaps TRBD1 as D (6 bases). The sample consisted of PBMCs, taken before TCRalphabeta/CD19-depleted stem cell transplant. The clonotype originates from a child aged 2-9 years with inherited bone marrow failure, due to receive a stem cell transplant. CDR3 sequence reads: CATQGSEQGQETQYF. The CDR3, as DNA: TGTGCCACGCAGGGTTCCGAACAGGGTCAAGAGACCCAGTACTTC.